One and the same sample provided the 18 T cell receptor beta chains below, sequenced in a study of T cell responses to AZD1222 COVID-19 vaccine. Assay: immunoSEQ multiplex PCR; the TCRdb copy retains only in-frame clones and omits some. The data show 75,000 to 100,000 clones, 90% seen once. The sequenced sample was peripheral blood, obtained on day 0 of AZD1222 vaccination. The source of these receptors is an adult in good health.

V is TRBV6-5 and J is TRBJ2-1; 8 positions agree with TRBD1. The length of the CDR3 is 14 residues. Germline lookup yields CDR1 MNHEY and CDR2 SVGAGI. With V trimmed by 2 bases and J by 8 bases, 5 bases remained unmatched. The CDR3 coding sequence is TGTGCCAGCAGTTACACATACAGGGGGGATGAGCAGTTCTTC. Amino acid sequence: CASSYTYRGDEQFF.

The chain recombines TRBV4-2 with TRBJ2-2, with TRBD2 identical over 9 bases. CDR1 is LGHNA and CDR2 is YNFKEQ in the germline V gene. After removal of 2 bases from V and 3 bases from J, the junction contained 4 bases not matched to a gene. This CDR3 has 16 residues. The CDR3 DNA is TGTGCCAGCAGCCAACGCGCGGGAGGGGACACCGGGGAGCTGTTTTTT. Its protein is CASSQRAGGDTGELFF.

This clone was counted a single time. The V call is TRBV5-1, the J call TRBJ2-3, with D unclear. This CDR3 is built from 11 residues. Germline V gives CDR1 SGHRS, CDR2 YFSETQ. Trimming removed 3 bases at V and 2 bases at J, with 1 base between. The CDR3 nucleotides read TGCGCCAGCAGCTCCACAGATACGCAGTATTTT. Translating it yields CASSSTDTQYF.

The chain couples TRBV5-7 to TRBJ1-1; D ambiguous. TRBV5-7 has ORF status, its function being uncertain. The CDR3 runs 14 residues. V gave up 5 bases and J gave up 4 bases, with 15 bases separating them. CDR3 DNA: TGTGCCAGCAGTCTTACAGAGCACTCCACTGAAGCTTTCTTT. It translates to CASSLTEHSTEAFF.

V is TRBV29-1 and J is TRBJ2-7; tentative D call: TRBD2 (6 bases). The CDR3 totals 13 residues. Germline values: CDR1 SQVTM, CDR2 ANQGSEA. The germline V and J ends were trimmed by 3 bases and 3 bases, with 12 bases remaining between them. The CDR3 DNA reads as TGCAGCGTTGAGGGGAGTAGCGGCTACGAGCAGTACTTC. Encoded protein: CSVEGSSGYEQYF.

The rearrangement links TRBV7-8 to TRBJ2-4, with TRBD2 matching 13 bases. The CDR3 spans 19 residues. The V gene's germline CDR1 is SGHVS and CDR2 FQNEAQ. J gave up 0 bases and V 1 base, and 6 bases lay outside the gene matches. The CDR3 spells CASSLGLAGGISAKNIQYF. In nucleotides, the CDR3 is TGTGCCAGCAGCTTAGGACTAGCGGGAGGAATTTCAGCCAAAAACATTCAGTACTTC.

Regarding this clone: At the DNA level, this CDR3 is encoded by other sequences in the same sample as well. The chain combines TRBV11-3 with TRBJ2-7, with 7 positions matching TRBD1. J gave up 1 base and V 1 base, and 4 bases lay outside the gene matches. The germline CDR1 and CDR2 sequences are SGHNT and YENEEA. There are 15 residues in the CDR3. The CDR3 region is CASSLGQGSSYEQYF. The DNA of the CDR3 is TGTGCCAGCAGCTTAGGACAGGGATCGTCCTACGAGCAGTACTTC.

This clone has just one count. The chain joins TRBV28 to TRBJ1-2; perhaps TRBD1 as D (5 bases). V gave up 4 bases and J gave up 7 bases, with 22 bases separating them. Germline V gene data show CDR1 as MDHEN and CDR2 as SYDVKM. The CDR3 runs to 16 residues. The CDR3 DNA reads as TGTGCCAGCAGTTCCAGCCGGGGAGGGGCCAGTCGTGGCTACACCTTC. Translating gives CASSSSRGGASRGYTF.

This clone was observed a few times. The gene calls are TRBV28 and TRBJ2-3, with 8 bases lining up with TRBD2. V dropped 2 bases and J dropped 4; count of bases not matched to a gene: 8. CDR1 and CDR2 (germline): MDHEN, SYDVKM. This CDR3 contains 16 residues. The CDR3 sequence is CASSLETGGDSDTQYF. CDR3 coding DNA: TGTGCCAGCAGTTTAGAGACGGGAGGGGATTCAGATACGCAGTATTTT.

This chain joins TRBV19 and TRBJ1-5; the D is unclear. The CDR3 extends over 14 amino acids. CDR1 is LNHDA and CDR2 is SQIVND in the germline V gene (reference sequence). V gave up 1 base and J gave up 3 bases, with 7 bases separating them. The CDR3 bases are TGTGCCAGTAGTATAGCGGTAATCAATCAGCCCCAGCATTTT. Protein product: CASSIAVINQPQHF.

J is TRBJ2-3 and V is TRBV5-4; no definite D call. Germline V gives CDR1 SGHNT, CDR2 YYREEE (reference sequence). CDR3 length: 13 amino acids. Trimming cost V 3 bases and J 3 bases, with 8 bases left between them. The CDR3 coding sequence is TGTGCCAGCAGCTCCCCCGGGACAGATACGCAGTATTTT. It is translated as CASSSPGTDTQYF.

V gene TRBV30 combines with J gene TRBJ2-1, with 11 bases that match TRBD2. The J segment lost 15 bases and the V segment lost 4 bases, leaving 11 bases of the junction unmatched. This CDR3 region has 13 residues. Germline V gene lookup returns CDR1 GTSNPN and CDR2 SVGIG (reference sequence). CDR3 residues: CAWNSLAGGRGFF. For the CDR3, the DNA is TGTGCCTGGAATAGTCTAGCGGGAGGCCGAGGGTTCTTC.

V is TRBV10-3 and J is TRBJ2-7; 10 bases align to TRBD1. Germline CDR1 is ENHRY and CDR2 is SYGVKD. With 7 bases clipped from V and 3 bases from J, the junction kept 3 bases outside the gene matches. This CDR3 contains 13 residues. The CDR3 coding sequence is TGTGCCATCACCGGGACAGGGGTCTACGAGCAGTACTTC. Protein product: CAITGTGVYEQYF.

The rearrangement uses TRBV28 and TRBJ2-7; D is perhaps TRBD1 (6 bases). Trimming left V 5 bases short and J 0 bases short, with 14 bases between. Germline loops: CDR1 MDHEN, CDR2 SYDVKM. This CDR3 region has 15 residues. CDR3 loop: CASSADRHLSYEQYF. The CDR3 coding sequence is TGTGCCAGCAGTGCAGACAGGCACCTCTCCTACGAGCAGTACTTC. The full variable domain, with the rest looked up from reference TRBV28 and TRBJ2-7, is DVKVTQSSRYLVKRTGEKVFLECVQDMDHENMFWYRQDPGLGLRLIYFSYDVKMKEKGDIPEGYSVSREKKERFSLILESASTNQTSMYLCASSADRHLSYEQYFGPGTRLTVT.

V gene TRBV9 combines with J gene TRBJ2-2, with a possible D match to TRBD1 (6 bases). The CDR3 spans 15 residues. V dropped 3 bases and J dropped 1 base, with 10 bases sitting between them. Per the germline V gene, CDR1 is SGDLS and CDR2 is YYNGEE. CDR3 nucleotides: TGTGCCAGCAGCGAAGGACAGAAGAACACCGGGGAGCTGTTTTTT. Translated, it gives CASSEGQKNTGELFF.

CDR3 protein: CASSNRDLITYEQYF. CDR3 bases: TGTGCCAGCAGCAACCGGGACCTAATAACCTACGAGCAGTACTTC. The chain links TRBV7-2 to TRBJ2-7, with D possibly called TRBD1 or TRBD2 (5 bases each). Per germline, CDR1 SGHTA and CDR2 FQGNSA. Trimming removed 5 bases from V and 2 bases from J, with 16 bases in between. The CDR3 loop spans 15 amino acids. Using reference TRBV7-2 and TRBJ2-7 for the parts outside the CDR3, the full variable domain is GAGVSQSPSNKVTEKGKDVELRCDPISGHTALYWYRQSLGQGLEFLIYFQGNSAPDKSGLPSDRFSAERTGGSVSTLTIQRTQQEDSAVYLCASSNRDLITYEQYFGPGTRLTVT.

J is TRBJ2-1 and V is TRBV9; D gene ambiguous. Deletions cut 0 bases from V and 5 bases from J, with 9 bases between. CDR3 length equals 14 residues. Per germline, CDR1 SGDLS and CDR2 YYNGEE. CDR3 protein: CASSVGGLNNEQFF. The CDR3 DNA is TGTGCCAGCAGCGTAGGTGGGTTGAACAATGAGCAGTTCTTC. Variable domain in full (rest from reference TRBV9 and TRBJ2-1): DSGVTQTPKHLITATGQRVTLRCSPRSGDLSVYWYQQSLDQGLQFLIQYYNGEERAKGNILERFSAQQFPDLHSELNLSSLELGDSALYFCASSVGGLNNEQFFGPGTRLTVL.

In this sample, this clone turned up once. The CDR3: CASSHGPASNEQFF. The CDR3 bases are TGCGCCAGCAGCCACGGTCCAGCGAGCAATGAGCAGTTCTTC. This rearrangement joins TRBV4-1 to TRBJ2-1; D is unresolved. The CDR3 sequence is 14 residues long. The germline V gene has CDR1 MGHRA and CDR2 YSYEKL. V lost 3 bases and J lost 6, with 12 bases in between.